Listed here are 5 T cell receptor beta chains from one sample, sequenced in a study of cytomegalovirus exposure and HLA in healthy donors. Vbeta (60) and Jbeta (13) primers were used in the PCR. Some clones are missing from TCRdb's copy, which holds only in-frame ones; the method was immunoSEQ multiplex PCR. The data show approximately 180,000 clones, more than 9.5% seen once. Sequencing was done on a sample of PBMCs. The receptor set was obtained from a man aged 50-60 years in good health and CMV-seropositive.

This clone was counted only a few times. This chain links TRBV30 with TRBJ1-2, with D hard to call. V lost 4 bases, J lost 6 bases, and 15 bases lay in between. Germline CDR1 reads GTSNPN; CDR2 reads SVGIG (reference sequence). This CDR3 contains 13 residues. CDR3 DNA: TGTGCCTGGACCAGACTCTACGCGGATGGCTACACCTTC. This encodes CAWTRLYADGYTF.

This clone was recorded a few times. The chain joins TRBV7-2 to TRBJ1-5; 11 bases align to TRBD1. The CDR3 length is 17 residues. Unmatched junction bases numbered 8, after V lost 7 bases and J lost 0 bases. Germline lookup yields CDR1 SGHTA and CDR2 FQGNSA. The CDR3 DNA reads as TGTGCCAGCACCCTCCCGGGACAGGGGGTTAGCAATCAGCCCCAGCATTTT. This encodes CASTLPGQGVSNQPQHF. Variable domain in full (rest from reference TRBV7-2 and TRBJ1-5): GAGVSQSPSNKVTEKGKDVELRCDPISGHTALYWYRQSLGQGLEFLIYFQGNSAPDKSGLPSDRFSAERTGGSVSTLTIQRTQQEDSAVYLCASTLPGQGVSNQPQHFGDGTRLSIL.

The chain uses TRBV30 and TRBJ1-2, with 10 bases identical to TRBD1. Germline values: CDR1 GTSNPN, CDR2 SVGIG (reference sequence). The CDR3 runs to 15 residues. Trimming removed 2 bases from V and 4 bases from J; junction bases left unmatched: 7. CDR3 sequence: CAWSYRQGASYGYTF. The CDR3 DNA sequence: TGTGCCTGGAGTTACCGACAGGGGGCTAGCTATGGCTACACCTTC.

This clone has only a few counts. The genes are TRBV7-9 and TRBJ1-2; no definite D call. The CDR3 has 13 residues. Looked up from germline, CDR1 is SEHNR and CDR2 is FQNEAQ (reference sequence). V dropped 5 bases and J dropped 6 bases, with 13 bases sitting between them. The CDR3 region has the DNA TGTGCCAGCAGCATTCAGTGGGAGGATGGCTACACCTTC. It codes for CASSIQWEDGYTF.

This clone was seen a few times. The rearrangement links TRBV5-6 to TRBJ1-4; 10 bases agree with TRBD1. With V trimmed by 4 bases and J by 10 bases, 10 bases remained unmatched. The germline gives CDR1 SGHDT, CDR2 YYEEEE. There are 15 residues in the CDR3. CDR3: CASSHRRTGGSKLFF. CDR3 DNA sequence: TGTGCCAGCAGCCATAGACGGACAGGGGGTTCAAAACTGTTTTTT.